This T cell receptor beta chain was captured by sequencing in a study of CD8 T cells in Susac syndrome. Isolation of CD8+ and CD4+ T cells was performed negatively, whereas enrichment of TEMRA cells was done by FACS. Random hexamers were used to reverse transcribe the RNA input (about 0.5 to 1 ug). With immunoSEQ multiplex PCR, TCR beta CDR3 was amplified across 54 Vbeta and 13 Jbeta. TCRdb reanalysed the immunoSEQ multiplex PCR reads using MiXCR and keeps one entry per CDR3 protein. The sample consists of about 400,000 distinct CDR3 sequences, approximately 85% of them appearing once. This clonotype has more than one count but fewer than ten. The sequenced sample was CD8+ T cells from PBMCs. This sequence was found in a human donor with multiple sclerosis.

CDR3 sequence reads: CASSLDRGHVTEAFF. In DNA, the CDR3 is TGTGCCAGCAGTCTAGACAGGGGGCACGTCACTGAAGCTTTCTTT. J is TRBJ1-1 and V is TRBV27; 10 positions match TRBD1. The CDR3 runs 15 residues. Germline V lookup: CDR1 MNHEY, CDR2 SMNVEV (reference sequence). Losses at the gene ends were 5 bases for V and 4 bases for J; bases not matched to a gene: 7.